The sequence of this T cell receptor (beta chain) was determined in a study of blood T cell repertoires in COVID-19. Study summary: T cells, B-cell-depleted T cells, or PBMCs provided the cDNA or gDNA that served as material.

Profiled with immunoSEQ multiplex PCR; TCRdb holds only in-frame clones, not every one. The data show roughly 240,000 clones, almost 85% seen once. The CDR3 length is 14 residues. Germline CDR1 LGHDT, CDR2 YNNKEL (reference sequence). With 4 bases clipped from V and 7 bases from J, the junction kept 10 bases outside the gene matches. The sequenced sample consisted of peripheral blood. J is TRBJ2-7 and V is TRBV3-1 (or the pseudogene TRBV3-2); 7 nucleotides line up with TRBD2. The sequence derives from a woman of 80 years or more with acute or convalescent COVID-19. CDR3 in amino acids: CASSRLGLEGEQYF. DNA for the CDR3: TGTGCCAGCAGCCGCCTCGGACTAGAGGGAGAGCAGTACTTC.